This entry is about one T cell receptor beta chain. Its target is unknown. The record originates from a study of graft-versus-host responses after intestinal transplantation. Study-wide results and limits: Marrow from the recipient contained GvH clones, some of which had appeared first in ileum or blood.

Measured with immunoSEQ multiplex PCR; TCRdb has only the in-frame clones, and not every one. The sample consists of around 97,000 clones, 80% to 95% of them appearing once. Trimming took off 2 bases at V and 2 bases at J, with 13 bases between the two ends. Germline V CDR1 and CDR2: KGHSY, FQNENV. This CDR3 spans 15 amino acids. This rearrangement joins TRBV16 to TRBJ2-7; no firm D call. The sequence derives from a human donor who received an intestinal transplant. Source: unstimulated CD8+ T cells sorted from spleen or lymph node cells, taken before intestinal transplant. CDR3 nucleotides: TGTGCCAGCAGCCAAAGCTCGGTATTAACCTACGAGCAGTACTTC. It codes for CASSQSSVLTYEQYF.